The count of the clone carrying this TCR beta chain is one. The data derive from a study of technical replicates of blood from a few donors. This CDR3 is 15 amino acids long. Trimming removed 4 bases at V and 1 base at J, with 14 bases between. Germline CDR1 reads SGHRS; CDR2 reads YFSETQ. Repertoires were generated with immunoSEQ multiplex PCR, while TCRdb's copy carries only in-frame clones and drops some. The table has about 83,000 clones, about 94% seen once; the top ten hold about 0.22%. Sequenced: T cells isolated from PBMCs. The chain joins TRBV5-1 to TRBJ1-1, with D possibly matching TRBD1 (5 bases). This clonotype was sampled from a human donor in good health. CDR3 in amino acids: CASSPRTHSNTEAFF. CDR3 in DNA: TGCGCCAGCAGCCCGAGGACACACTCGAACACTGAAGCTTTCTTT.